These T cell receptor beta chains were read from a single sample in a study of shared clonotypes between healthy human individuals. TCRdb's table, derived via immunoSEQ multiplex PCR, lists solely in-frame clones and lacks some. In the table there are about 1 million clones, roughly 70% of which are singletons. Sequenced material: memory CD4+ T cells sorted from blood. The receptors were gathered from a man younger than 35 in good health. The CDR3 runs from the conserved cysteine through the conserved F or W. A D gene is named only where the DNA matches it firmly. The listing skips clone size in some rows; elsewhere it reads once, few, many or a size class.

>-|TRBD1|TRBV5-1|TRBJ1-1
TGCGCCAGCAGCTTGGCCCAGGGGGCCCCTGAAGCTTTCTTT
CASSLAQGAPEAFF
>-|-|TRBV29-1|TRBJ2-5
TGCAGCGCTACCCCCCGGCGGGTTCCAGAGACCCAGTACTTC
CSATPRRVPETQYF
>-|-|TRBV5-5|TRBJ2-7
TGTGCCAGCAGACCCGTAGGTGGGGGGGCCCACGAGCAGTACTTC
CASRPVGGGAHEQYF
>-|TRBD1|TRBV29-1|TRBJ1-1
TGCAGCGTCGACAGGGGGGGCACTGAAGCTTTCTTT
CSVDRGGTEAFF
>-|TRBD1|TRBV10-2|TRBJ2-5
TGCGCCAGCAGTGAGTCGTTGGGACAGGGTCGGCGAGAGACCCAGTACTTC
CASSESLGQGRRETQYF
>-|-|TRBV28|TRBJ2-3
TGTGCCAGCATCAACAGCGGAGAATACACAGATACGCAGTATTTT
CASINSGEYTDTQYF
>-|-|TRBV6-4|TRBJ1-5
TGTGCCAGCTCATACGGGGCGATACCTAATCAGCCCCAGCATTTT
CASSYGAIPNQPQHF
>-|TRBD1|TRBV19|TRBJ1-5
TGTGCCAGTAGACGCGGGACAGACATTAATCAGCCCCAGCATTTT
CASRRGTDINQPQHF
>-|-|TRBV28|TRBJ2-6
TGTGCCAGCAGTTCTGGTAATCCTCCCTCTGGGGCCAACGTCCTGACTTTC
CASSSGNPPSGANVLTF
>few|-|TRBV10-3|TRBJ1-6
TGTGCCATCAGTGCGAGTGGGGGGGCCCACAATTCACCCCTCCACTTT
CAISASGGAHNSPLHF
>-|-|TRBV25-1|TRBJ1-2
TGTGCCAGCAGTGAATACCGATCTAGGGGGGGCTACACCTTC
CASSEYRSRGGYTF
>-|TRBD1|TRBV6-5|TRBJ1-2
TGTGCCAGCAGAGGGGACAGTTCTTATGGCTACACCTTC
CASRGDSSYGYTF
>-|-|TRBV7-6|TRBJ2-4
TGTGCCAGCAGCTTCCCTGACGGGGCAAAAAACATTCAGTACTTC
CASSFPDGAKNIQYF
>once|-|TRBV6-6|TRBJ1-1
TGTGCCAGCAGTTACGTACAGGGAAGAGCTTTCTTT
CASSYVQGRAFF
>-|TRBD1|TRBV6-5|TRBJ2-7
TGTGCCAGCACCCTGTCGGGGACAGGCGGCTACGAGCAGTACTTC
CASTLSGTGGYEQYF
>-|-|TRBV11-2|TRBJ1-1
TGTGCCAGCAGCGCCCGGACGGGGAACACTGAAGCTTTCTTT
CASSARTGNTEAFF
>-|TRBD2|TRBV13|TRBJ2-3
TGTGCCAGCAGCTTATCTCCTAGCGGGGGGTGGGATACGCAGTATTTT
CASSLSPSGGWDTQYF
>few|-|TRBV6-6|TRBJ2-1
TGTGCCAGCAGTTTCCTGACTGGATACAATGAGCAGTTCTTC
CASSFLTGYNEQFF
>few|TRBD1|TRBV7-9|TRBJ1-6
TGTGCCAGCAGCTTAGGAGGGGGCGCAAATTCACCCCTCCACTTT
CASSLGGGANSPLHF
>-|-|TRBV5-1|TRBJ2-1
TGCGCCAGCAGCCGGCGCCAGGGGTTTGGGTCGGGCAATGAGCAGTTCTTC
CASSRRQGFGSGNEQFF
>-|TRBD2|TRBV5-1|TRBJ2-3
TGCGCCAGCAGCTCTAGCGGGGGGGCAGTACGAAGCACAGATACGCAGTATTTT
CASSSSGGAVRSTDTQYF
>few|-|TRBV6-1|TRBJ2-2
TGTGCCACCCTACCGCGCTCGGGCACCGGGGAGCTGTTTTTT
CATLPRSGTGELFF
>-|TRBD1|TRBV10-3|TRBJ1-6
TGTGCCATCAGTGATGACAGGGGGTCCCTCCACTTT
CAISDDRGSLHF
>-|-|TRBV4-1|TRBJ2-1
TGCGCCAGCAGCCAAGACCTAGGGACGAGGACCTACAATGAGCAGTTCTTC
CASSQDLGTRTYNEQFF
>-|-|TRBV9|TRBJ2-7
TGTGCCAGCGGCAGGGACTACGAGCAGTACTTC
CASGRDYEQYF
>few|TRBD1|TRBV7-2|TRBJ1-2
TGTGCCAGCAGCAGAGGGACAGCCGCGTCCGGCTACACCTTC
CASSRGTAASGYTF
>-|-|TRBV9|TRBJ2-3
TGTGCCAGCAGTCCTTGGGGGGCCAGCATAGATACGCAGTATTTT
CASSPWGASIDTQYF
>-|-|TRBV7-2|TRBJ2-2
TGTGCCAGCAGCTTAGTTAGCAAAACCGGGGAGCTGTTTTTT
CASSLVSKTGELFF
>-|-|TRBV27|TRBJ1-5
TGTGCCAGCAGTTTATCGAGTCAGGGCAGGCAGCCCCAGCATTTT
CASSLSSQGRQPQHF
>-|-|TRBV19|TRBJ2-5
TGTGCCAGTAGAGAAAGGGGTGCGGGAGAGACCCAGTACTTC
CASRERGAGETQYF
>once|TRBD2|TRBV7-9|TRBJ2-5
TGTGCCAGCAGCTCCGGGACTAGCGGGAGGGGCCAAGAGACCCAGTACTTC
CASSSGTSGRGQETQYF
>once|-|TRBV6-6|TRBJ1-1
TGTGCCAGCAGTTACTCGATAGGTGTGAACACTGAAGCTTTCTTT
CASSYSIGVNTEAFF
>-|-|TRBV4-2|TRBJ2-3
TGTGCCAGCAGCTCTGCGAGGGAGACCACAGATACGCAGTATTTT
CASSSARETTDTQYF
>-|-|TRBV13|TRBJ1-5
TGTGCCAGCAGCGTGGGACACTTGAGCCAGCCCCAGCATTTT
CASSVGHLSQPQHF
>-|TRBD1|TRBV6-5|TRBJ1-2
TGTGCCAGCAGTTCCAGACAGGGTTCTGGCTACACCTTC
CASSSRQGSGYTF
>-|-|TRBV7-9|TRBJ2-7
TGTGCCAGCAGCCCCCAGGGATTTGACTACGAGCAGTACTTC
CASSPQGFDYEQYF
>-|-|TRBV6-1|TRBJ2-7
TGTGCCAGCAGTGAAGCGGGCACCGGGCCATACGAGCAGTACTTC
CASSEAGTGPYEQYF
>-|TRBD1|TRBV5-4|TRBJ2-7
TGTGCCAGCAGCTTGGGCGGACAGGGGGCGAGCGAGCAGTACTTC
CASSLGGQGASEQYF
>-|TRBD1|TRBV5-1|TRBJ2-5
TGCGCCAGCAGCTTCGGCAGGGGGCAAGAGACCCAGTACTTC
CASSFGRGQETQYF
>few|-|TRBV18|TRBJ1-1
TGTGCCAGCTCACCAGTTCAAGCTGGGACCAGCAACACTGAAGCTTTCTTT
CASSPVQAGTSNTEAFF
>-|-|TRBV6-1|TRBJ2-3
TGTGCCAGCAGGCTGGACTTTTCCACAGATACGCAGTATTTT
CASRLDFSTDTQYF
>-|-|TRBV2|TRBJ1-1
TGTGCCAGCAGTAAAGAAGTTAACACTGAAGCTTTCTTT
CASSKEVNTEAFF
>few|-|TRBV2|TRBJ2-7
TGTGCCAGCAGTGCTTCGCGTGAGGGCGGCTACGAGCAGTACTTC
CASSASREGGYEQYF
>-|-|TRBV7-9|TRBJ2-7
TGTGCCAGCAGCTTTAGCGGCTCCTACTACGAGCAGTACTTC
CASSFSGSYYEQYF
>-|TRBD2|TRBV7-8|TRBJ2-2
TGTGCCAGCACCCCATGGGGGCGCGGGGGGGCCATCGGGGAGCTGTTTTTT
CASTPWGRGGAIGELFF
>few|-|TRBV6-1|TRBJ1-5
TGTGCCAGCAGAGACAGTAGCGGGGGGCCCCAGCATTTT
CASRDSSGGPQHF
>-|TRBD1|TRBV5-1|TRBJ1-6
TGCGCCAGCAGCTCCGGACAGGGGTACTCACCCCTCCACTTT
CASSSGQGYSPLHF
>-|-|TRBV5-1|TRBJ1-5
TGCGCCAGCAGTAGGGGGAACAATCAGCCCCAGCATTTT
CASSRGNNQPQHF
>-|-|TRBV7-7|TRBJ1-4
TGTGCTAGCAGCTTAGTATCTGGGGACTGTTCAACTAATGAAAAACTGTTTTTT
CASSLVSGDCSTNEKLFF
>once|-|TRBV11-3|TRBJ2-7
TGTGCCAGCAGCTTCGGAGGGGGCACCTACGAGCAGTACTTC
CASSFGGGTYEQYF
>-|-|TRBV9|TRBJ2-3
TGTGCCAGCAGCGTAGGACCCCTCTATCCGGGACTTTTCACAGATACGCAGTATTTT
CASSVGPLYPGLFTDTQYF
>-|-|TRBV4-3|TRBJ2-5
TGCGCCAGCAGCCAAGATCTTGGAGGGGAGAAGACCCAGTACTTC
CASSQDLGGEKTQYF
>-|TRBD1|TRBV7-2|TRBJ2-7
TGTGCCAGCAGCTTAGATCGGGGGACCAGGGGGCCCCACGAGCAGTACTTC
CASSLDRGTRGPHEQYF
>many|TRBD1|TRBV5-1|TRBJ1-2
TGCGCCAGCAGCTCATACAAGGGACAGGGGAAGGATGGCTACACCTTC
CASSSYKGQGKDGYTF
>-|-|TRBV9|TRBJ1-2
TGTGCCAGCAGCGTAGCGAGGGACGGGCACTATGGCTACACCTTC
CASSVARDGHYGYTF
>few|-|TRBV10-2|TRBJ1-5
TGCGCCAGCAGGAATGGAGGGGCGGACAATCAGCCCCAGCATTTT
CASRNGGADNQPQHF
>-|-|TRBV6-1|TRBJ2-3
TGTGCCAGCAGTGAATCGGGCCCTGGCAGCACAGATACGCAGTATTTT
CASSESGPGSTDTQYF